Sequencing of this TCR beta chain was carried out in a study of follicular helper T cells after annual influenza vaccination. V lost 2 bases and J lost 9; bases outside the gene matches: 11. Germline loops: CDR1 SGHDT, CDR2 YYEEEE. The CDR3 has 15 amino acids. Regarding time point: 2015-2016 season, pre-vaccination. Before and after seasonal inactivated influenza vaccination, adults gave blood for sorting CD4 subsets for sequencing. The method was immunoSEQ multiplex PCR; TCRdb's version includes in-frame clones alone and lacks a portion of them. The sample holds 3,500 to 5,500 clones, 82% seen once. The starting material was CXCR5+ CD38- circulating T follicular helper cells from blood, obtained on the day of influenza vaccination. The subset here: circulating Tfh, non-naive CD4+CXCR5+PD-1+ (ICOS+CD38+ or ICOS-CD38-). This receptor was obtained from an adult who received the influenza vaccine. The chain combines TRBV5-6 with TRBJ1-1; TRBD1 matches at 9 bases. CDR3 in amino acids: CASSFLWSGQGKAFF. The DNA of the CDR3 is TGTGCCAGCAGCTTTTTATGGTCGGGACAGGGAAAAGCTTTCTTT.